Listed below are T cell receptor beta chains from one sample, sequenced in a study of blood T cells in healthy people across ages. TCRdb called the 5' RACE reads again in MiXCR, with one record for every CDR3 protein. The top ten hold 2.1% of the sample, which has over 1,500,000 distinct CDR3 sequences, just under 50% seen once. The sample taken for sequencing was blood. The receptor source for this set is a middle-aged woman in good health. The CDR3 runs from the conserved cysteine through the conserved F or W. A D gene is named only where the DNA matches it firmly. Clone sizes are given selectively: once, few, many, or a class where the clone is expanded.

>TRBV2|TRBJ1-5|TRBD1|.
CASSADRAVGPQHF
TGTGCCAGCAGTGCCGACAGGGCCGTTGGGCCCCAGCATTTT
>TRBV2|TRBJ1-6|TRBD1|few
CASSGDRWSPLHF
TGTGCCAGCAGTGGGGACAGGTGGTCACCCCTCCACTTT
>TRBV28|TRBJ1-1|.|.
CASSLEPRQGNTEAFF
TGTGCCAGCAGTTTAGAACCACGCCAGGGGAACACTGAAGCTTTCTTT
>TRBV4-3|TRBJ2-5|.|few
CASSQDLLIVTQYF
TGCGCCAGCAGCCAAGATTTACTGATCGTGACCCAGTACTTC
>TRBV9|TRBJ2-7|.|.
CASSQSSGSGEQYF
TGTGCCAGCAGTCAATCCTCGGGTTCGGGCGAGCAGTACTTC
>TRBV20-1|TRBJ2-7|TRBD1|.
CSAAQGAAYEQYF
TGCAGTGCTGCACAGGGGGCGGCCTACGAGCAGTACTTC
>TRBV27|TRBJ2-3|.|.
CASSPTLKQSTDTQYF
TGTGCCAGCAGTCCAACCCTCAAACAGAGCACAGATACGCAGTATTTT
>TRBV4-1|TRBJ2-3|TRBD1|few
CASSPGTEGQDTQYF
TGCGCCAGCAGCCCCGGGACAGAGGGACAAGATACGCAGTATTTT
>TRBV10-3|TRBJ1-1|TRBD1|few
CAISDSGQENTEAFF
TGTGCCATCAGTGATTCGGGACAGGAGAACACTGAAGCTTTCTTT
>TRBV20-1|TRBJ1-5|.|.
CSATRDTNQPQHF
TGCAGTGCAACCCGGGACACCAATCAGCCCCAGCATTTT
>TRBV6-5|TRBJ2-3|.|many
CASSYGDGTQYF
TGTGCCAGCAGTTACGGGGACGGTACGCAGTATTTT
>TRBV11-1|TRBJ2-5|.|.
CASSVGQIAKRRGEETQYF
TGTGCCAGCAGTGTAGGACAGATCGCGAAACGACGGGGGGAGGAGACCCAGTACTTC
>TRBV7-2|TRBJ2-1|.|.
CASNLGRHLDEQFF
TGTGCCAGCAACTTGGGTCGACACCTAGATGAGCAGTTCTTC
>TRBV11-2|TRBJ2-5|.|.
CASSPPDPVETQYF
TGTGCCAGCAGCCCCCCAGACCCGGTAGAGACCCAGTACTTC
>TRBV19|TRBJ1-2|.|.
CASRDRTGYTF
TGTGCCAGTCGGGATCGGACGGGCTACACCTTC
>TRBV7-8|TRBJ2-1|TRBD2|.
CASSLGLADSYNEQFF
TGTGCCAGCAGCTTAGGACTAGCGGACTCCTACAATGAGCAGTTCTTC
>TRBV7-2|TRBJ2-7|.|few
CASSLGREKNEQYF
TGTGCCAGCAGCTTAGGGAGGGAAAAGAACGAGCAGTACTTC
>TRBV6-4|TRBJ1-1|.|once
CASSDGGQGTAFF
TGTGCCAGCAGTGACGGCGGGCAGGGGACAGCTTTCTTT
>TRBV18|TRBJ2-7|.|.
CASSPKIYEQYF
TGTGCCAGCTCACCAAAAATCTACGAGCAGTACTTC
>TRBV12-3/TRBV12-4|TRBJ2-1|.|few
CAIAGLSSYNEQFF
TGTGCCATCGCGGGGTTAAGCTCCTACAATGAGCAGTTCTTC
>TRBV15|TRBJ2-4|TRBD2|.
CATSRGLAGEPSANIQYF
TGTGCCACCAGCAGGGGACTAGCGGGGGAGCCTTCTGCAAACATTCAGTACTTC
>TRBV4-3|TRBJ1-5|.|.
CASSQEFDRHNQPQHF
TGCGCCAGCAGCCAAGAATTTGACAGGCACAATCAGCCCCAGCATTTT
>TRBV15|TRBJ2-7|.|few
CATSLTGSEQYF
TGTGCCACCAGCTTGACAGGTTCCGAGCAGTACTTC
>TRBV7-2|TRBJ2-3|.|.
CASSLLLSPADTQYF
TGTGCCAGCAGCTTATTGCTAAGCCCGGCAGATACGCAGTATTTT
>TRBV11-2|TRBJ1-2|.|.
CASSRGVGGYTF
TGTGCCAGCAGCCGTGGTGTCGGAGGCTACACCTTC
>TRBV20-1|TRBJ2-5|.|.
CSVIRGGETQYF
TGCAGTGTCATCAGGGGTGGGGAGACCCAGTACTTC
>TRBV21-1|TRBJ2-1|.|few
CASSTSPGTSGMTSYNEQFF
TGTGCCAGCAGCACCTCACCCGGGACTAGCGGGATGACATCCTACAATGAGCAGTTCTTC
>TRBV20-1|TRBJ1-5|TRBD1|.
CSAKTGETYQPQHF
TGCAGTGCTAAGACAGGGGAAACCTATCAGCCCCAGCATTTT
>TRBV7-6|TRBJ2-7|TRBD1|.
CASSRTGRRGEQYF
TGTGCCAGCAGCCGGACAGGGAGGAGAGGAGAGCAGTACTTC
>TRBV13|TRBJ2-7|.|.
CASSLGNFQSSYEQYF
TGTGCCAGCAGCTTAGGGAACTTTCAGAGCTCCTACGAGCAGTACTTC
>TRBV18|TRBJ2-3|.|.
CASSRLEGNTQYF
TGTGCCAGCTCTCGCTTAGAAGGGAATACGCAGTATTTT